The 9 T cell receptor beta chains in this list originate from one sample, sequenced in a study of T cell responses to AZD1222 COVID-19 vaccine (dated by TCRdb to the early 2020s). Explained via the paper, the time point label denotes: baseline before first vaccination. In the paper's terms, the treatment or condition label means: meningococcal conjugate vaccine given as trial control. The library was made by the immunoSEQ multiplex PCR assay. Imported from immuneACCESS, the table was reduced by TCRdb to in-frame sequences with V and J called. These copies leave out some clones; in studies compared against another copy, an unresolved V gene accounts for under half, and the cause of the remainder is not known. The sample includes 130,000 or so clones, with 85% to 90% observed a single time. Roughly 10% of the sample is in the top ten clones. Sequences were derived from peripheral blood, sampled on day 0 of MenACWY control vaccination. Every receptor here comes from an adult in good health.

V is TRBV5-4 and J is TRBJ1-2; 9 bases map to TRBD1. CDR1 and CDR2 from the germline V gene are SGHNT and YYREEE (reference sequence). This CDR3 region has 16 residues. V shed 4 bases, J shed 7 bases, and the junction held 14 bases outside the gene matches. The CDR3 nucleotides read TGTGCCAGCAGCCCATACACAGGGGGCGCCGGTCCTGGCTACACCTTC. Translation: CASSPYTGGAGPGYTF.

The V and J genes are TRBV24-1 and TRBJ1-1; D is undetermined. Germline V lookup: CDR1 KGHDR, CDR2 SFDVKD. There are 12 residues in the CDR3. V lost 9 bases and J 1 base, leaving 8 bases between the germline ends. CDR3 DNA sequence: TGTGCCACCGCTAGCGGGAACACTGAAGCTTTCTTT. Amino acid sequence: CATASGNTEAFF.

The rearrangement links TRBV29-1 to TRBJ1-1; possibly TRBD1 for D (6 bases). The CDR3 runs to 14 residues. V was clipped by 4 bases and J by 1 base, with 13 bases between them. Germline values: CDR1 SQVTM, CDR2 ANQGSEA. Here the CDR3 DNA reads TGCAGCGTTGGAGAGGGACACAGGAACACTGAAGCTTTCTTT. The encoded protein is CSVGEGHRNTEAFF.

The CDR3 DNA is TGTGCCAGCAGCCAAGAGAGGACCCAGAACACCGGGGAGCTGTTTTTT. Amino acids: CASSQERTQNTGELFF. The rearrangement joins TRBV3-1 (or the pseudogene TRBV3-2) to TRBJ2-2; D call uncertain. The V end lost 0 bases, the J end lost 1 base, and 9 bases lay between the germline ends. Germline loops: CDR1 LGHDT, CDR2 YNNKEL (reference sequence). The CDR3 sequence is 16 residues long.

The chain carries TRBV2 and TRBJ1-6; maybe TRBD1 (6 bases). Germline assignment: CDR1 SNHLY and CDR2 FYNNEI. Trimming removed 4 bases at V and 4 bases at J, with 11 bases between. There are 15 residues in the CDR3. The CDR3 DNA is TGTGCCAGCAGTGCCCTGGGGACATATAATTCACCCCTCCACTTT. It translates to CASSALGTYNSPLHF.

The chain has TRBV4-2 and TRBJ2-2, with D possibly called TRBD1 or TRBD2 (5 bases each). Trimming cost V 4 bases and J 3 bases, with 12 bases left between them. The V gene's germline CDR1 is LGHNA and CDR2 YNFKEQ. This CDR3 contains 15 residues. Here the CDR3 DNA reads TGTGCCAGCAGCCTTGAGGGGACGTACACCGGGGAGCTGTTTTTT. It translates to CASSLEGTYTGELFF.

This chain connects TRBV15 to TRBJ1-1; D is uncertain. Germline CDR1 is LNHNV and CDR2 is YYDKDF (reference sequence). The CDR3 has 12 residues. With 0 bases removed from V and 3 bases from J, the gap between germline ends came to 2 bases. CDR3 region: CATSRDHTEAFF. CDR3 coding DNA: TGTGCCACCAGCAGAGATCACACTGAAGCTTTCTTT.

CDR3 sequence: CAISPGLSSYEQYF. DNA for the CDR3: TGTGCCATCAGTCCGGGGCTCAGCTCCTACGAGCAGTACTTC. The rearrangement links TRBV10-3 to TRBJ2-7, with D perhaps TRBD1 or TRBD2 (5 bases each). The ends were cut back, 5 bases at V and 0 bases at J, with 11 bases in the middle. CDR3 length equals 14 residues. CDR1 is ENHRY, CDR2 SYGVKD, per germline.

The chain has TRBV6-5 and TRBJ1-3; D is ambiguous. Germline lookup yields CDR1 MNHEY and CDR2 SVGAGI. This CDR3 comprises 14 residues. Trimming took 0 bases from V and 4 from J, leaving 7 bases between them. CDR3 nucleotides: TGTGCCAGCAGTTACTCGTCGTTGGGAAACACCATATATTTT. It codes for CASSYSSLGNTIYF.